Shown below are 23 T cell receptor beta chains from a single sample sequenced in a study of blood T cell repertoires in COVID-19. Libraries were prepared by immunoSEQ multiplex PCR; TCRdb keeps only in-frame clonotypes and omits some of them. In the table there are about 320,000 clones, roughly 90% of which are singletons. Source material: PBMCs or T cells enriched from blood (not recorded which). The receptors here all came from a woman aged 30 to 39 who had been exposed to COVID-19.

The chain uses TRBV29-1 and TRBJ1-6, with TRBD1 matching over 9 bases. Germline V gene sequence: CDR1 SQVTM, CDR2 ANQGSEA. The V and J ends lost 3 bases and 11 bases, in that order; junction bases with no gene match: 5. The CDR3 covers 13 residues. In DNA, the CDR3 is TGCAGCGTTGATCCGGGACAGGGTGCACCCCTCCACTTT. This encodes CSVDPGQGAPLHF.

This clone was recorded only once. The DNA of the CDR3 is TGTGCCATCAGTGAGTCACTAGCGGGGGTAAATTCCTACGAGCAGTACTTC. Translating it yields CAISESLAGVNSYEQYF. The chain links TRBV10-3 to TRBJ2-7, with 11 bases aligning to TRBD2. Germline CDR1 reads ENHRY; CDR2 reads SYGVKD. Trimming took 0 bases from V and 1 from J; bases not matched to a gene: 5. The CDR3 has 17 amino acids.

This clone appeared a single time. The rearrangement joins TRBV5-4 to TRBJ2-7; 11 positions agree with TRBD1. This CDR3 has 13 residues. The germline V gene has CDR1 SGHNT and CDR2 YYREEE (reference sequence). Unmatched junction bases numbered 3, after V lost 4 bases and J lost 6 bases. The CDR3 DNA sequence: TGTGCCAGCAGCCGCGGGACAGGGGGCGAGCAGTACTTC. Protein product: CASSRGTGGEQYF. Looking up the rest from reference TRBV5-4 and TRBJ2-7 gives the full variable domain: ETGVTQSPTHLIKTRGQQVTLRCSSQSGHNTVSWYQQALGQGPQFIFQYYREEENGRGNFPPRFSGLQFPNYSSELNVNALELDDSALYLCASSRGTGGEQYFGPGTRLTVT.

The chain links TRBV9 to TRBJ1-3; 9 nucleotides align to TRBD1. CDR3 size: 15 residues. J lost 3 bases, V lost 3 bases, and 4 bases had no gene match. Germline V gene data show CDR1 as SGDLS and CDR2 as YYNGEE. The CDR3 sequence: CASSERQGGGNTIYF. In DNA form, the CDR3 reads TGTGCCAGCAGCGAACGACAGGGGGGTGGAAACACCATATATTTT.

This sequence joins TRBV4-2 and TRBJ2-3, with 9 bases aligning to TRBD2. The germline gives CDR1 LGHNA, CDR2 YNFKEQ. This CDR3 has 21 residues. V shed 1 base and J 1 base; nucleotides not matched to a gene: 18. The CDR3 loop is CASSQVSGTSRFAGGTDTQYF. CDR3 DNA sequence: TGTGCCAGCAGCCAAGTCTCCGGGACTAGCCGATTCGCCGGGGGCACAGATACGCAGTATTTT.

V is TRBV7-9 and J is TRBJ2-7; D possibly corresponds to TRBD2 (6 bases). Germline CDR1 SEHNR, CDR2 FQNEAQ (reference sequence). This CDR3 spans 14 amino acids. V lost 5 bases, J lost 5 bases, and 16 bases lay in between. The CDR3 DNA sequence: TGTGCCAGCAGCCCGAGGCTTGGAGGGGACGAGCAGTACTTC. This encodes CASSPRLGGDEQYF.

This chain uses TRBV11-3 with TRBJ2-1; D uncertain. The CDR3 spans 17 residues. Trimming removed 2 bases from V and 0 bases from J, with 14 bases in between. The germline gives CDR1 SGHNT, CDR2 YENEEA. For the CDR3, the DNA is TGTGCCAGCAGCTTAACCCTCCAGGCGAGCTCCTACAATGAGCAGTTCTTC. Its protein product is CASSLTLQASSYNEQFF.

This clone was picked up a small number of times. The rearrangement links TRBV5-1 to TRBJ2-7, with D possibly being TRBD1 (5 bases). V was shortened by 1 base and J by 2 bases, with 10 bases between the two germline ends. CDR1 and CDR2 (germline): SGHRS, YFSETQ. The CDR3 has 14 residues. The CDR3 DNA reads as TGCGCCAGCAGCTTGTTAGGCAGGGCCTACGAGCAGTACTTC. It specifies CASSLLGRAYEQYF.

V usage is TRBV5-1 and J usage is TRBJ1-5; D perhaps matches TRBD1 (6 bases). The germline gives CDR1 SGHRS, CDR2 YFSETQ. V lost 5 bases, J lost 2 bases, and 20 bases lay in between. The CDR3 is made up of 17 amino acids. CDR3 bases: TGCGCCAGCAGGTCTGCGGGGGCCTCAGTGGGCAATCAGCCCCAGCATTTT. Protein product: CASRSAGASVGNQPQHF.

This sequence joins TRBV10-1 and TRBJ1-5; no reliable D call. V shed 11 bases and J shed 3 bases, with 14 bases lying between them. Germline CDR1 is WNHNN and CDR2 is SYGVQD (reference sequence). The CDR3 spans 13 residues. The CDR3 sequence is CAGCLLYNQPQHF. CDR3 nucleotides: TGCGCCGGTTGTTTACTCTACAATCAGCCCCAGCATTTT.

The V gene is TRBV3-1 (or the pseudogene TRBV3-2), the J gene TRBJ1-6; D is unclear. Germline V gene data show CDR1 as LGHDT and CDR2 as YNNKEL (reference sequence). V lost 0 bases and J 4 bases, leaving 16 bases between the germline ends. The CDR3 has 18 amino acids. The CDR3 spells CASSQDWRRREYNSPLHF. The CDR3 DNA reads as TGTGCCAGCAGCCAAGACTGGCGGAGAAGAGAGTATAATTCACCCCTCCACTTT.

This sequence joins TRBV5-1 and TRBJ1-6; 7 nucleotides align to TRBD1. Germline values: CDR1 SGHRS, CDR2 YFSETQ. This CDR3 spans 16 amino acids. The ends lost 0 bases at V and 7 bases at J; junction bases unmatched: 7. CDR3 in DNA: TGCGCCAGCAGCTTGGAGGGGACAGTCAGCAATTCACCCCTCCACTTT. This codes for CASSLEGTVSNSPLHF.

The chain uses TRBV6-1 and TRBJ1-2, with D hard to call. Trimming stripped 2 bases from V and 7 bases from J, with 20 bases between. The CDR3 loop spans 16 amino acids. Germline V lookup: CDR1 MNHNS, CDR2 SASEGT. The CDR3 here is CASSESGESRVAGYTF. In DNA, the CDR3 is TGTGCCAGCAGTGAAAGCGGCGAGAGTAGGGTTGCTGGCTACACCTTC.

This clone has just one count. The V and J genes are TRBV18 and TRBJ2-7; a possible D gene is TRBD1 (5 bases). The germline gives CDR1 KGHSH, CDR2 LQKENI. Trimming removed 6 bases at V and 5 bases at J, with 11 bases between. This CDR3 is 12 amino acids long. As DNA, the CDR3 is TGTGCCAGCTCCGACAGTTCCCACGAGCAGTACTTC. It codes for CASSDSSHEQYF.

V gene TRBV6-2 or TRBV6-3 combines with J gene TRBJ1-1; 9 nucleotides align to TRBD1. The CDR3 is 14 residues long. Germline CDR1 and CDR2: MNHEY and SVGEGT. J lost 11 bases, V lost 2 bases, and 9 bases had no gene match. The CDR3, as DNA: TGTGCCAGCAGTTACAAGGCGGGGACAGGGCTGGCTTTCTTT. Amino acid sequence: CASSYKAGTGLAFF.

The chain links TRBV9 to TRBJ1-2; D is unclear. Per germline, CDR1 SGDLS and CDR2 YYNGEE. The CDR3 sequence is 13 residues long. With 3 bases removed from V and 4 bases from J, the gap between germline ends came to 10 bases. DNA for the CDR3: TGTGCCAGCAGCGCTGGAGCTTTCTATGGCTACACCTTC. This sequence encodes CASSAGAFYGYTF.

The chain uses TRBV18 and TRBJ1-1; D is unclear. V lost 3 bases and J 10 bases, leaving 18 bases between the germline ends. There are 14 residues in the CDR3. The germline V gene has CDR1 KGHSH and CDR2 LQKENI. The CDR3 DNA follows: TGTGCCAGCTCACCCGAAACCCCTGATCCCGGAGCTTTCTTT. It is translated as CASSPETPDPGAFF.

The gene calls are TRBV6-5 and TRBJ1-6; 9 bases line up with TRBD1. The germline CDR1 and CDR2 sequences are MNHEY and SVGAGI. V lost 6 bases and J lost 10; bases outside the gene matches: 7. This CDR3 is built from 14 residues. CDR3 DNA sequence: TGTGCCAGCAGCCCACAGGGGGCAGGATCACCCCTCCACTTT. Translating it yields CASSPQGAGSPLHF.

The J gene is TRBJ1-1, the V gene TRBV29-1; tentative D call: TRBD1 (5 bases). V was clipped by 2 bases and J by 2 bases, with 12 bases between them. CDR1 is SQVTM, CDR2 ANQGSEA, per germline. There are 14 residues in the CDR3. CDR3 protein: CSVETRGSNTEAFF. For the CDR3, the DNA is TGCAGCGTTGAAACGCGGGGGTCCAACACTGAAGCTTTCTTT. Based on the CDR3 plus reference TRBV29-1 and TRBJ1-1, the full variable domain is SAVISQKPSRDICQRGTSLTIQCQVDSQVTMMFWYRQQPGQSLTLIATANQGSEATYESGFVIDKFPISRPNLTFSTLTVSNMSPEDSSIYLCSVETRGSNTEAFFGQGTRLTVV.

The gene calls are TRBV21-1 and TRBJ2-3; TRBD2 is taken as the D call from the table, unchecked against the DNA. TRBV21-1 is a known pseudogene. The CDR3 contains 18 residues. This CDR3 is CASSPTEVGGRCTDTQYF. The CDR3 nucleotides are TGTGCCAGCAGCCCTACAGAGGTCGGGGGGCGCTGCACAGATACGCAGTATTTT.

CDR3 in DNA: TGTGCCAGCAGCTCTAGCGGGGGCTTTTCAGAGACCCAGTACTTC. Translated: CASSSSGGFSETQYF. The rearrangement links TRBV7-3 to TRBJ2-5; 10 bases are shared with TRBD2. Trimming removed 4 bases from V and 4 bases from J; junction bases left unmatched: 6. Germline CDR1 reads SGHTA; CDR2 reads FQGTGA. The CDR3 spans 15 residues.

This chain connects TRBV2 to TRBJ1-6, with D tentatively TRBD1 (6 bases). CDR1 is SNHLY, CDR2 FYNNEI, per germline. V lost 6 bases and J 3 bases, leaving 15 bases between the germline ends. The CDR3 extends over 16 amino acids. The CDR3 spells CASSAAQGVYNSPLHF. The DNA for the CDR3 is TGTGCCAGCAGCGCCGCACAGGGAGTCTATAATTCACCCCTCCACTTT.

The V and J genes are TRBV29-1 and TRBJ1-1; TRBD1 aligns across 7 bases. There are 14 residues in the CDR3. The germline CDR1 and CDR2 sequences are SQVTM and ANQGSEA. Trimming removed 6 bases from V and 5 bases from J; junction bases left unmatched: 12. The CDR3 here is CSVQQGSQGTEAFF. CDR3 in DNA: TGCAGCGTCCAACAGGGGAGCCAGGGGACTGAAGCTTTCTTT.